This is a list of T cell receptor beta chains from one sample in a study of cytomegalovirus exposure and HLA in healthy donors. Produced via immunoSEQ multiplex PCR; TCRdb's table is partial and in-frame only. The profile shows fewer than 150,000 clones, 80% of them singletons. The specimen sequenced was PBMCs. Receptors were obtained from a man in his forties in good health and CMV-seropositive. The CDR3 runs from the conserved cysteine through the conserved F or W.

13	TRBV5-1	CASSADRGYEQYF
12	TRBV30	CAWSPGDGEQYF
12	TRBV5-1	CASSTQGEGYTF
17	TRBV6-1	CASSEFPRDTWNTEAFF
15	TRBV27	CASSSPGRGADTQYF
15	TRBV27	CASSLTGVSSYEQYF
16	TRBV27	CASSLSQGLAEYEQYF
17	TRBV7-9	CASSYGRQGAHNNEQYF
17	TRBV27	CASSSSGRSGGTYEQYF
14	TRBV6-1	CASSPEQVSYEQYF
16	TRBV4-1	CASSPSAGQSSYEQYF
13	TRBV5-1	CASSRDNNQPQHF
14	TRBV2	CASSWGGYTDTQYF
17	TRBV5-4	CASSLKGGLSGDYGYTF
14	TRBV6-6	CASRETGQGHEQYF
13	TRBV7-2	CASSFGEAGELFF
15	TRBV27	CASSSWTGSNTEAFF
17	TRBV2	CASRTATLTGGNSPLHF
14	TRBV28	CASSLLVQKDTQYF
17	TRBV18	CASSPNKPGQLHYGYTF
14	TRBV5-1	CASSSGTHFYEQYF
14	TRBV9	CASSVTGANYGYTF
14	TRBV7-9	CASSLARVRDGYTF
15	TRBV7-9	CASSHSGVSYNEQFF
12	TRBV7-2	CATQNGAYEQYF
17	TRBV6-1	CASSEGLGRGALSSLFF
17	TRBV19	CASSIVLSGSSYNEQFF
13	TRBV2	CASSVEGVNEQYF
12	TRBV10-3	CATTGGGYEQYF
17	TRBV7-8	CASSLAPWAVLNEKLFF
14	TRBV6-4	CASSEITGNTEAFF
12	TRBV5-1	CASSLVGEQLFF
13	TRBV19	CASSIADSKEQYF
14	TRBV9	CASSVGQVTDTQYF
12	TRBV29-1	CSVGTGPYEQYF
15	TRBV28	CASSPGSLNAYEQYF
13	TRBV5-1	CASSLAGDTEAFF
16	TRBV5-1	CASSLGVSGGQNEQFF
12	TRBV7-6	CASSSTGGRAFF
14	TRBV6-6	CASSRSGSGNTIYF
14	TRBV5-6	CASSLGGHNQPQHF
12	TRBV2	CASSGVVNTQYF
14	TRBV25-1	CASSLRDRGYGYTF
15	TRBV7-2	CASSLDQGKNQPQHF
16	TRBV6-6	CASSYSTGHFNYGYTF
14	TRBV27	CASSFGADNQPQHF
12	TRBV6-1	CASSAPAYEQYF
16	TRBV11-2	CASSSLGRDTNYGYTF
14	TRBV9	CASSSPGLGDEQYF
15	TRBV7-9	CASSLVDRALDGYTF
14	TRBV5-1	CASSFTGGDYGYTF
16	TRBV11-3	CASSSGGGSRYNEQFF
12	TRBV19	CASSSRTGVAFF
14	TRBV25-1	CASSAGGRAYEQYF
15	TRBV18	CASSPSGRGYNEQFF
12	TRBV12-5	CASGFGITEAFF
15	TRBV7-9	CASSLAGRMNEKLFF